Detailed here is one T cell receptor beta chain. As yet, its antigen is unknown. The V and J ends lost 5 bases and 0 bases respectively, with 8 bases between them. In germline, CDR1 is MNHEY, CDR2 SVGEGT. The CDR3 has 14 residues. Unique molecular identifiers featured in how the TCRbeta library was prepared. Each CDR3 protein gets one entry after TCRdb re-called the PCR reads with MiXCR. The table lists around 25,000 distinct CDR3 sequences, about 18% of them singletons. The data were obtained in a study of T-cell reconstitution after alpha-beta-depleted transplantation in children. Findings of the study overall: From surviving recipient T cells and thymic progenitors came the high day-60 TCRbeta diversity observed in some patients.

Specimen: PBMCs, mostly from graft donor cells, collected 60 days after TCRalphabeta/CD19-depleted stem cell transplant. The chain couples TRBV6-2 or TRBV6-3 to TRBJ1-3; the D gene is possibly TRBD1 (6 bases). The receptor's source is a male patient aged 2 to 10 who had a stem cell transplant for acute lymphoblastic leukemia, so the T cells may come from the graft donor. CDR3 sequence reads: CASSRDNSGNTIYF. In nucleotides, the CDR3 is TGTGCCAGCAGTCGGGACAACTCTGGAAACACCATATATTTT.